Described below is a single TCR beta chain sequence and its context. Its target is not known. Subjects aged 18 to 65 presented with newly diagnosed hyperthyroidism of less than 2 months' duration. Regions amplified from RNA transcripts were the TCR beta CDR3 regions. Initially, a first-round RT-PCR of the TCR CDR3 employed the HTBI primer set. In TCRdb, the multiplex PCR reads were re-called with MiXCR into one record per CDR3 protein. Of around 700,000 distinct CDR3 sequences detected, approximately 18% appear once; the ten largest clones hold around 17%. These data originate in a study of T cells in Graves' hyperthyroidism and ophthalmopathy. The study's findings and limits: Blood held most thyroid clonotypes expanded above 0.001 frequency.

There are 15 residues in the CDR3. Between the trimmed V and J ends, which lost 1 base and 3 bases, there was a span of 13 bases. Germline assignment: CDR1 SGDLS and CDR2 YYNGEE. This chain links TRBV9 with TRBJ1-1; D possibly corresponds to TRBD1 (6 bases). The material sequenced was blood. The source of this sequence is a woman aged 45-60 years with Graves' hyperthyroidism that later progressed to Graves' ophthalmopathy. This CDR3 reads CASSVTTGLDTEAFF. CDR3 nucleotides: TGTGCCAGCAGCGTAACAACAGGGCTGGACACTGAAGCTTTCTTT.